The 17 T cell receptor beta chains presented below share a single source sample, sequenced in a study of blood T cell repertoires in COVID-19. Using immunoSEQ multiplex PCR, the repertoire was profiled, and TCRdb retains in-frame clones only, with some absent. The profile shows more than 150,000 clones, around 84% of them singletons. Material: peripheral blood. The receptor source for this set is a man aged 35 to 55 with active or convalescent COVID-19.

This clone has a single count. The chain has TRBV5-1 and TRBJ1-1; 7 bases match TRBD1. CDR3 length equals 14 residues. Germline lookup yields CDR1 SGHRS and CDR2 YFSETQ. J gave up 1 base and V 3 bases, and 3 bases lay outside the gene matches. The CDR3 loop is CASSWRTGNTEAFF. The CDR3 DNA follows: TGCGCCAGCAGCTGGAGGACAGGGAACACTGAAGCTTTCTTT.

The V gene is TRBV30, the J gene TRBJ1-3; D not certain. The CDR3 contains 15 residues. Germline loops: CDR1 GTSNPN, CDR2 SVGIG (reference sequence). Trimming shortened V by 2 bases and J by 0 bases, and 11 bases separated the two germline ends. The CDR3 DNA follows: TGTGCCTGGAGTCCCATAGGAGACTCTGGAAACACCATATATTTT. Translation: CAWSPIGDSGNTIYF.

The chain combines TRBV11-3 with TRBJ1-1; TRBD1 is a possible D gene (5 bases). Germline V CDR1 and CDR2: SGHNT, YENEEA. V was clipped by 2 bases and J by 2 bases, with 9 bases between them. This CDR3 has 14 residues. The CDR3 here is CASSLQGGNTEAFF. CDR3 sequence (DNA): TGTGCCAGCAGCTTACAGGGCGGCAACACTGAAGCTTTCTTT.

The chain is built from TRBV5-1 and TRBJ2-7; perhaps TRBD1 as D (5 bases). Trimming removed 0 bases from V and 3 bases from J, with 10 bases in between. The CDR3 has 14 residues. CDR1 and CDR2 from the germline V gene are SGHRS and YFSETQ. This CDR3 is CASSLGQSLYEQYF. The CDR3 DNA reads TGCGCCAGCAGCTTGGGACAGAGCCTCTACGAGCAGTACTTC. Supplemented by reference TRBV5-1 and TRBJ2-7, the full variable domain reads KAGVTQTPRYLIKTRGQQVTLSCSPISGHRSVSWYQQTPGQGLQFLFEYFSETQRNKGNFPGRFSGRQFSNSRSEMNVSTLELGDSALYLCASSLGQSLYEQYFGPGTRLTVT.

V and J are TRBV4-3 and TRBJ1-2, with a weak D call TRBD1 (5 bases). Germline values: CDR1 LGHNA, CDR2 YSLEER. The CDR3 consists of 16 residues. V was pared by 0 bases and J by 7 bases, with 18 bases between. The CDR3 nucleotides are TGCGCCAGCAGCCAAGAATGGAGGGGCGCACCCTCTGGCTACACCTTC. It yields the protein CASSQEWRGAPSGYTF.

The chain combines TRBV7-2 with TRBJ2-3; no reliable D call. The CDR3 loop spans 12 amino acids. The V end lost 2 bases, the J end lost 6 bases, and 6 bases lay between the germline ends. Germline CDR1 SGHTA, CDR2 FQGNSA. CDR3 sequence: CASSLFRDTQYF. CDR3 nucleotide sequence: TGTGCCAGCAGCTTATTTCGTGATACGCAGTATTTT.

The CDR3 DNA sequence: TGTGCCAGCAGCTTAGCCCGGGACAGACAGGATGGCACTGAAGCTTTCTTT. Residues: CASSLARDRQDGTEAFF. The gene calls are TRBV7-2 and TRBJ1-1; TRBD1 matches at 7 bases. Germline values: CDR1 SGHTA, CDR2 FQGNSA. V dropped 0 bases and J dropped 4; count of bases not matched to a gene: 11. This CDR3 contains 17 residues.

Concerning this clone: The junction departs from the called germline gene at one end, perhaps through a read error. The rearrangement joins TRBV2 to TRBJ2-7; tentative D call: TRBD1 (5 bases). In germline, CDR1 is SNHLY, CDR2 FYNNEI. The CDR3 sequence is 13 residues long. The DNA of the CDR3 is TGTGCCAGCAAAAATTTGATGGCAGGACAAGGTAGCTTC. Translation: CASKNLMAGQGSF.

V and J are TRBV6-2 or TRBV6-3 and TRBJ2-2, with TRBD2 identical over 8 bases. The length of the CDR3 is 17 residues. The J segment lost 4 bases and the V segment lost 2 bases, leaving 9 bases of the junction unmatched. Germline CDR1 MNHEY, CDR2 SVGEGT. CDR3 in amino acids: CASSYAGGLNPTGELFF. The CDR3 nucleotides are TGTGCCAGCAGTTACGCGGGGGGACTAAACCCCACCGGGGAGCTGTTTTTT.

V is TRBV5-5 and J is TRBJ2-3, with D possibly being TRBD2 (6 bases). The V gene's germline CDR1 is SGHKS and CDR2 YYEKEE (reference sequence). The CDR3 contains 16 residues. V lost 4 bases to trimming and J lost 4 bases, with 19 bases between them. CDR3: CASSPEGEAGPDTQYF. The CDR3 bases are TGTGCCAGCAGCCCCGAGGGAGAGGCGGGACCAGATACGCAGTATTTT.

The chain employs TRBV7-9 and TRBJ1-1; D unresolved. Germline values: CDR1 SEHNR, CDR2 FQNEAQ (reference sequence). The CDR3 runs 13 residues. V lost 3 bases and J 3 bases, leaving 8 bases between the germline ends. The CDR3 loop reads CASSLGQHTEAFF. CDR3 nucleotide sequence: TGTGCCAGCAGCTTGGGCCAGCACACTGAAGCTTTCTTT.

V gene TRBV5-1 combines with J gene TRBJ2-7; TRBD1 matches at 9 bases. The CDR3 has 14 residues. Germline assignment: CDR1 SGHRS and CDR2 YFSETQ. V shed 4 bases and J 4 bases; nucleotides not matched to a gene: 6. CDR3 DNA sequence: TGCGCCAGCAGCGTTACAGGGGGCGAATACGAGCAGTACTTC. This codes for CASSVTGGEYEQYF.

The rearrangement joins TRBV2 to TRBJ1-1; D may be TRBD1 (5 bases). CDR3 length: 16 amino acids. V gave up 0 bases and J gave up 3 bases, with 14 bases separating them. The V gene's germline CDR1 is SNHLY and CDR2 FYNNEI. The CDR3 DNA reads as TGTGCCAGCAGTGAAGCGCTAAGACAGTACTACACTGAAGCTTTCTTT. Protein: CASSEALRQYYTEAFF.

The CDR3 DNA sequence: TGCGCCAGCAGCTTTACTGAAAACTATGGCTACACCTTC. Its protein product is CASSFTENYGYTF. The V and J genes are TRBV5-1 and TRBJ1-2; D ambiguous. The germline V gene encodes CDR1 SGHRS and CDR2 YFSETQ. The CDR3 is 13 residues long. V was pared by 2 bases and J by 2 bases, with 7 bases between.

The CDR3 loop is CASSWTGENEQFF. The CDR3 DNA is TGTGCCAGCAGCTGGACAGGGGAGAATGAGCAGTTCTTC. This sequence joins TRBV7-2 and TRBJ2-1; 9 bases align to TRBD1. This CDR3 has 13 residues. Germline trimming cut 4 bases from V and 7 bases from J; bases unmatched to any gene: 2. CDR1 SGHTA and CDR2 FQGNSA come from the germline V gene.

This clone was recorded once. The V call is TRBV7-9, the J call TRBJ1-4; 7 bases fit TRBD1. The CDR3 loop spans 15 amino acids. After removal of 4 bases from V and 8 bases from J, the junction contained 10 bases not matched to a gene. CDR1 SEHNR and CDR2 FQNEAQ come from the germline V gene (reference sequence). CDR3 coding DNA: TGTGCCAGCAGCTCCCCGGGACAGTATCGAGAAAAACTGTTTTTT. Protein: CASSSPGQYREKLFF. Looking up the rest from reference TRBV7-9 and TRBJ1-4 gives the full variable domain: DTGVSQNPRHKITKRGQNVTFRCDPISEHNRLYWYRQTLGQGPEFLTYFQNEAQLEKSRLLSDRFSAERPKGSFSTLEIQRTEQGDSAMYLCASSSPGQYREKLFFGSGTQLSVL.

This rearrangement joins TRBV9 to TRBJ2-5; 13 bases are shared with TRBD2. Germline CDR1 is SGDLS and CDR2 is YYNGEE. This CDR3 has 16 residues. V lost 0 bases, J lost 4 bases, and 3 bases stayed unmatched. In DNA form, the CDR3 reads TGTGCCAGCAGCGTAGAGGGACTAGCGGGGCTAGAGACCCAGTACTTC. Translating it yields CASSVEGLAGLETQYF.